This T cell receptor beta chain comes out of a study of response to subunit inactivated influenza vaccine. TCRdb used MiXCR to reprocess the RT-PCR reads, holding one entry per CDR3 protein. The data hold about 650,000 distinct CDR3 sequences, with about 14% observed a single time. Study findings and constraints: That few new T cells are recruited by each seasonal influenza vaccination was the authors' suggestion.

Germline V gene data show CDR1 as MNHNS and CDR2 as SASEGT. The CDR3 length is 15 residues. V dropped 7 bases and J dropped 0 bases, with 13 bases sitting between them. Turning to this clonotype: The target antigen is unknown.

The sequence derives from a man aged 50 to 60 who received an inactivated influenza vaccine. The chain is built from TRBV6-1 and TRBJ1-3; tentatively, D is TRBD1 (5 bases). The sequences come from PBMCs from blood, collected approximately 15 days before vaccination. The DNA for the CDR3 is TGTGCCAGCACCTCCATGGGGGGCTCTGGAAACACCATATATTTT. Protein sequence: CASTSMGGSGNTIYF.